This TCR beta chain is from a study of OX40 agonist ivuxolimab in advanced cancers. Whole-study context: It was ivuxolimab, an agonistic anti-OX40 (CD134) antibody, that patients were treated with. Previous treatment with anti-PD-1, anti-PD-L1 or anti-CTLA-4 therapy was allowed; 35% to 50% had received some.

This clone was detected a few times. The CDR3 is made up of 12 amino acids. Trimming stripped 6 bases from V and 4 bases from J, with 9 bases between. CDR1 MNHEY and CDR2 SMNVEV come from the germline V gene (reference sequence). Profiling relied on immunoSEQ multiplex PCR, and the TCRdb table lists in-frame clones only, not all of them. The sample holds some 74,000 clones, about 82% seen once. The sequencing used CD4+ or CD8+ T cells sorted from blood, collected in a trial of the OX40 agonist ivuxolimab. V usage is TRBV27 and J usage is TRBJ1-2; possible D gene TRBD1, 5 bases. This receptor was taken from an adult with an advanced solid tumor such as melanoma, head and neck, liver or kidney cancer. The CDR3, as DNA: TGTGCCAGCAGAGGGGAGGCCTATGGCTACACCTTC. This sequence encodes CASRGEAYGYTF.